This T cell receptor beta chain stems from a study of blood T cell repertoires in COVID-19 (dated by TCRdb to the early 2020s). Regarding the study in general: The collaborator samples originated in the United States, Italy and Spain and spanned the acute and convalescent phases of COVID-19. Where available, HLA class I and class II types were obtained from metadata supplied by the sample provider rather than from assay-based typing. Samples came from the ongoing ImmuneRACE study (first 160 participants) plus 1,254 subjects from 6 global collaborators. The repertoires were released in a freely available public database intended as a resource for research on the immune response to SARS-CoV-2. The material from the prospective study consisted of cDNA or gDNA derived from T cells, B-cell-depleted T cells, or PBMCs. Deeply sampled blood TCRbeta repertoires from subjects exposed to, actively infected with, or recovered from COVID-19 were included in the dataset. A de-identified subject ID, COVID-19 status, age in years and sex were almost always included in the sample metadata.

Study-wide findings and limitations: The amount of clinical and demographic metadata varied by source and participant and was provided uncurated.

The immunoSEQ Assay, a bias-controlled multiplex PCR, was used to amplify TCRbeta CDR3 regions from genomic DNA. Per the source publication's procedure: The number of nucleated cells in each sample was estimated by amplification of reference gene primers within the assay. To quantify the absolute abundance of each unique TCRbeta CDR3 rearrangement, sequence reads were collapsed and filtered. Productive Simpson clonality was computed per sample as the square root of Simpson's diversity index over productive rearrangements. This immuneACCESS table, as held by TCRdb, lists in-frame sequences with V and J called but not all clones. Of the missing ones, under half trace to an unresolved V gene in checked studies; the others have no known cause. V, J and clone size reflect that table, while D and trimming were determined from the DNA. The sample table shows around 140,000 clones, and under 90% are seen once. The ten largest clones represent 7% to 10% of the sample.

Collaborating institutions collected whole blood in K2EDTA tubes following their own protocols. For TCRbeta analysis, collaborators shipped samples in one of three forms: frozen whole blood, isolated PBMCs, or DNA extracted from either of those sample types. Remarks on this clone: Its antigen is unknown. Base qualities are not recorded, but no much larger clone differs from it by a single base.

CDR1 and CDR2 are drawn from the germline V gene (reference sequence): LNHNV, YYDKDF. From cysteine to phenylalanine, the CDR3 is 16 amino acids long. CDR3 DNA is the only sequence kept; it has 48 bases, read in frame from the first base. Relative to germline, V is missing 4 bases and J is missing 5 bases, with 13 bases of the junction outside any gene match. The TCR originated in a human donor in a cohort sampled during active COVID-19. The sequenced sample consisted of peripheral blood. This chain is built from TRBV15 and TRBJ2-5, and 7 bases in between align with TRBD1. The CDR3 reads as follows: CATSILGTGAPETQYF. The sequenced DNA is TGTGCCACCAGCATCCTGGGCACAGGGGCCCCCGAGACCCAGTACTTC.